This T cell receptor beta chain was recorded in a study of blood T cells in healthy people across ages (dated by TCRdb to about 2015). Concerning the study at large: In model experiments, template switching captured about one uniquely barcoded TCR beta cDNA molecule for every two T cells. Using deep sequencing normalized with unique cDNA molecular identifiers, the study measured how TCR beta repertoire diversity changes with age. The donors were split into four age groups: young (average around 15 years), middle-aged (roughly 40), aged (62) and long-lived (over 75). To avoid experimental bias, donors of different ages were randomly spread across the sequencing lanes. Two additional independent replicas of 1 million unique cDNA reads from the same blood draw were analyzed for two donors (one aged 18 to 30 and one aged 80 or older). Beyond this particular receptor, the publication reports: Observed TCR beta diversity per million T cells fell roughly linearly with age, and a significant reduction was already apparent by age around 40. Observed TCR beta diversity correlated strongly with the percentage of naive T cells measured by flow cytometry. Estimates of total diversity from one million sequenced T cells were regarded as lower bounds and underestimates. Conclusive comparison of naive and antigen-experienced compartments was prevented by the profiling of bulk unsorted PBMCs. Compared with the aged group, more naive CD4+ T cells, fewer expanded clones and increased TCR diversity were shown by the long-lived group, suggesting age selection. Because donor CMV infection status was unknown, age-related changes in expanded clonotypes were potentially confounded.

Donors were around 37 systemically healthy Caucasian individuals from Russia aged roughly 6 to 100 years. About 10 milliliters of peripheral blood were drawn from each donor into EDTA-treated Vacutainer tubes. PBMCs were isolated by Ficoll-Paque density-gradient centrifugation, with at least 6 million obtained per sample. Total RNA, at least 6 micrograms per sample, was extracted from PBMCs with Trizol reagent. The percentages of naive CD45RAhigh/CD27high T cells were determined by flow cytometry on a PBMC aliquot from every donor. CDR1 and CDR2 are read off the germline V gene as SGDLS and YYNGEE. V and J are trimmed by 4 bases and 6 bases, and the gene matches miss 5 bases of the junction. The CDR3 holds 13 amino acids from the cysteine to the phenylalanine. CDR3 DNA is the only sequence kept; it has 39 bases, read in frame from the first base. The protocol used for the library was 5' RACE. The second PCR ran for about 7 to 11 cycles and used a J-beta primer mix along with a sample-barcoded 5' primer. A unique molecular identifier was introduced onto each TCR beta cDNA molecule by a template-switch 5' adaptor carrying 12 random nucleotides. Each sample yielded at least 2.5 million CDR3-containing paired-end reads. First-strand cDNA synthesis was performed from all RNA using the Mint cDNA synthesis kit, with priming by a TRBC-specific oligonucleotide. All cDNA was treated with uracil-DNA glycosylase and then went through a first 18-cycle PCR with the universal primers M1SS and BC2_uni_R. In the paper's pipeline: Normalization of each sample was performed by random selection of 1 million high-quality reads, each carrying a distinct molecular identifier. Instead of being binned into consensus sequences, reads with shared molecular identifiers were discarded. MiTCR, with a Q25 quality threshold and the strictest error-elimination algorithm, was used for CDR3 identification, clonotype clustering and error correction. A nonparametric unseen species model with Euler transformation was used to estimate lower-bound total TCR beta diversity. TCRdb reprocessed the public reads (quality trimming at Q25 with fastp, clone calling with MiXCR) and kept in-frame beta chains. Rows merge per CDR3 protein into single entries with the most common DNA and genes. These V and J calls rely on TCRdb rather than the paper's analysis. The sample yields approximately 2,000,000 distinct CDR3 sequences; more than 35% were counted once. The ten most abundant clones make up approximately 22% of the sample.

A remark on this clonotype: Which antigen it targets is not known. No base quality values were provided; no much bigger clone lies one nucleotide off.

The TCR comes from a human donor in good health. The sequenced sample was blood. The receptor chain draws on TRBV9 and TRBJ1-2; the central 8 bases match TRBD1. The base sequence is TGTGCCAGCAGCCCCCGGACAGGGCATGGCTACACCTTC. It encodes CASSPRTGHGYTF.